Listed here are 27 T cell receptor beta chains from one sample, sequenced in a study of blood T cells in healthy people across ages. A J-beta primer mix and a sample-barcoded 5' primer were used in a second PCR of roughly 7 to 12 cycles. One entry per CDR3 protein, called by TCRdb with MiXCR from the 5' RACE reads. The repertoire holds hundreds of thousands of distinct CDR3 sequences, with roughly 25% as singletons. Another study also made use of these data, one on T cells of mothers and their children.

Material for sequencing was blood. These receptors originate from a boy aged 10-17 years in good health.

This clonotype was detected only a few times. This rearrangement joins TRBV3-1 to TRBJ2-1; D perhaps matches TRBD1 (5 bases). CDR1 is LGHDT, CDR2 YNNKEL, per germline (reference sequence). V lost 2 bases, J lost 4 bases, and 12 bases lay in between. The CDR3 has 15 residues. The CDR3 protein is CASSQTGHDYNEQFF. The CDR3 DNA reads as TGTGCCAGCAGCCAAACCGGACACGATTACAATGAGCAGTTCTTC.

This clonotype came up a few times. The V and J genes are TRBV24-1 and TRBJ2-2; possibly TRBD1 for D (6 bases). The V and J ends lost 2 bases and 2 bases respectively, with 11 bases between them. Germline values: CDR1 KGHDR, CDR2 SFDVKD. There are 16 residues in the CDR3. The CDR3, as DNA: TGTGCCACCAGTGATTCGGGACATCCAAACACCGGGGAGCTGTTTTTT. This sequence encodes CATSDSGHPNTGELFF.

The rearrangement uses TRBV7-6 and TRBJ1-1, with TRBD1 matching over 7 bases. Trimming at V came to 5 bases and at J to 7 bases, leaving 22 bases not matched to a gene. Per the germline V gene, CDR1 is SGHVS and CDR2 is FNYEAQ. The CDR3 runs 18 residues. In nucleotides, the CDR3 is TGTGCCAGCAGCGGAAGTCCCCACACAGGGGTGAACACTGGTGAAGCTTTCTTT. Protein product: CASSGSPHTGVNTGEAFF. Filled out from reference TRBV7-6 and TRBJ1-1, the complete variable domain reads GAGVSQSPRYKVTKRGQDVALRCDPISGHVSLYWYRQALGQGPEFLTYFNYEAQQDKSGLPNDRFSAERPEGSISTLTIQRTEQRDSAMYRCASSGSPHTGVNTGEAFFGQGTRLTVV.

The chain recombines TRBV12-3 or TRBV12-4 with TRBJ1-4; D is ambiguous. CDR3 length: 15 amino acids. Between the trimmed V and J ends, which lost 5 bases and 7 bases, there was a span of 17 bases. The CDR3, as DNA: TGTGCCAGCAGTCTCTCTTTAGGGAAGGCTGAAAAACTGTTTTTT. Translated: CASSLSLGKAEKLFF.

This clonotype appeared a few times. The J gene is TRBJ2-5, the V gene TRBV7-2; TRBD2 agrees at 15 bases. The CDR3 spans 17 residues. V trimming: 7 bases; J trimming: 2 bases; junction bases outside the gene matches: 8. The germline V gene encodes CDR1 SGHTA and CDR2 FQGNSA. The DNA of the CDR3 is TGTGCCAGCATGCCTTGGACTAGCGGGGGGGATCAAGAGACCCAGTACTTC. Encoded protein: CASMPWTSGGDQETQYF.

J is TRBJ2-1 and V is TRBV5-1, with 8 bases matching TRBD1. The end of the DNA is better explained by TRBJ2-7, so the J call may be wrong. The CDR3 totals 15 residues. Germline CDR1 and CDR2: SGHRS and YFSETQ. CDR3 DNA sequence: TGCGCCAGCACACGAGGACAGGGTAGGACCTACGAGCAGTACTTC. Translating it yields CASTRGQGRTYEQYF.

This clonotype has just a few counts. The chain couples TRBV28 to TRBJ2-5, with D unresolved. V gave up 2 bases and J gave up 5 bases, with 15 bases separating them. Germline CDR1 reads MDHEN; CDR2 reads SYDVKM. The CDR3 is 15 residues long. This chain's CDR3 is CASSLTTIVGETQYF. CDR3 bases: TGTGCCAGCAGTTTAACGACCATTGTAGGGGAGACCCAGTACTTC.

The chain is built from TRBV6-4 and TRBJ1-6; TRBD1 is a possible D gene (5 bases). Germline V CDR1 and CDR2: MRHNA, SNTAGT. V gave up 1 base and J gave up 9 bases, with 10 bases separating them. The CDR3 is 14 residues long. CDR3 sequence (DNA): TGTGCCAGCAGTGACTTGGGGCCGGGTTCACCCCTCCACTTT. This codes for CASSDLGPGSPLHF.

V is TRBV20-1 and J is TRBJ2-2, with D tentatively TRBD2 (6 bases). CDR1 is DFQATT and CDR2 is SNEGSKA in the germline V gene (reference sequence). This CDR3 region has 16 residues. The V and J ends lost 3 bases and 5 bases respectively, with 19 bases between them. CDR3 sequence (DNA): TGCAGTGCTAGTGCTTCGGCTGCAGGGAGGACCGGGGAGCTGTTTTTT. Translation: CSASASAAGRTGELFF.

A few counts support this clonotype. The chain has TRBV12-3 or TRBV12-4 and TRBJ2-5; D may be TRBD1 or TRBD2 (6 bases each). V was pared by 10 bases and J by 7 bases, with 19 bases between. The CDR3 spans 13 residues. CDR3 DNA: TGTGCCACCGCGTACGGGGGCCAGAGGACCCAGTACTTC. Its translation: CATAYGGQRTQYF.

The chain uses TRBV2 and TRBJ2-4; 8 nucleotides match TRBD1. J gave up 0 bases and V 4 bases, and 14 bases lay outside the gene matches. Germline values: CDR1 SNHLY, CDR2 FYNNEI. CDR3 length: 19 amino acids. Here the CDR3 DNA reads TGTGCCAGCAGTGTGACAGGGGATTTGGAATTTGTAGCCAAAAACATTCAGTACTTC. Translating gives CASSVTGDLEFVAKNIQYF. Based on the CDR3 plus reference TRBV2 and TRBJ2-4, the full variable domain is EPEVTQTPSHQVTQMGQEVILRCVPISNHLYFYWYRQILGQKVEFLVSFYNNEISEKSEIFDDQFSVERPDGSNFTLKIRSTKLEDSAMYFCASSVTGDLEFVAKNIQYFGAGTRLSVL.

Worth noting for this clonotype: The junction departs from the called germline gene at one end, perhaps through a read error. CDR3 sequence (DNA): TGTGCCAGCAGTACCCCTCTCGACAACTACGAGCAGTGCTTC. Translation: CASSTPLDNYEQCF. The chain has TRBV28 and TRBJ2-5; no clear D gene. There are 14 residues in the CDR3. The V gene's germline CDR1 is MDHEN and CDR2 SYDVKM.

This clonotype has only a few counts. The chain employs TRBV28 and TRBJ1-2, with D possibly TRBD1 on 6 matching bases. The CDR3 totals 13 residues. Trimming cost V 5 bases and J 7 bases, with 14 bases left between them. CDR1 is MDHEN, CDR2 SYDVKM, per germline. CDR3 sequence: CASSPQGNGGYTF. The CDR3 DNA reads as TGTGCCAGCAGTCCACAGGGTAACGGTGGCTACACCTTC.

The sample holds a few counts of this clonotype. This chain links TRBV29-1 with TRBJ1-2, with D uncertain. The CDR3 contains 12 residues. CDR1 is SQVTM and CDR2 is ANQGSEA in the germline V gene. Trimming shortened V by 4 bases and J by 4 bases, and 10 bases separated the two germline ends. For the CDR3, the DNA is TGCAGCGTTGTAGGTGCAGGCTATGGCTACACCTTC. Protein: CSVVGAGYGYTF.

V is TRBV5-1 and J is TRBJ2-2, with unresolved D. The V and J ends lost 4 bases and 6 bases respectively, with 16 bases between them. Per the germline V gene, CDR1 is SGHRS and CDR2 is YFSETQ. The CDR3 contains 15 residues. CDR3 residues: CASSQSYYVAGELFF. DNA for the CDR3: TGCGCCAGCAGCCAATCCTACTACGTCGCCGGGGAGCTGTTTTTT.

This clonotype has only a few counts. This chain connects TRBV6-5 to TRBJ2-1; D may be TRBD2 (6 bases). This CDR3 comprises 14 residues. Trimming shortened V by 6 bases and J by 12 bases, and 21 bases separated the two germline ends. The germline gives CDR1 MNHEY, CDR2 SVGAGI. The CDR3 DNA reads as TGTGCCAGCAGACATTTCATTGGGACTCCTGCGCAGTTCTTC. Protein product: CASRHFIGTPAQFF.

A few counts support this clonotype. The chain uses TRBV7-2 and TRBJ2-7; TRBD1 aligns across 9 bases. CDR3 length: 14 residues. V dropped 8 bases and J dropped 4; count of bases not matched to a gene: 9. The germline gives CDR1 SGHTA, CDR2 FQGNSA. The CDR3 DNA reads TGTGCCAGCGGCACAGGGGGCCTATTTTACGAGCAGTACTTC. Translation gives CASGTGGLFYEQYF.

The chain employs TRBV29-1 and TRBJ1-1; no clear D. Germline CDR1 and CDR2: SQVTM and ANQGSEA. The V and J ends lost 2 bases and 0 bases respectively, with 7 bases between them. This CDR3 contains 13 residues. The CDR3 loop reads CSVETLMNTEAFF. In nucleotides, the CDR3 is TGCAGCGTTGAAACACTCATGAACACTGAAGCTTTCTTT.

The genes are TRBV7-3 and TRBJ1-1, with a tentative D call TRBD1 (5 bases). Trimming stripped 2 bases from V and 0 bases from J, with 13 bases between. This CDR3 contains 16 residues. Germline V gene lookup returns CDR1 SGHTA and CDR2 FQGTGA. The CDR3 DNA sequence: TGTGCCAGCAGCTTAGGAAGGGGCGGGTTGAACACTGAAGCTTTCTTT. It codes for CASSLGRGGLNTEAFF.

V usage is TRBV6-1 and J usage is TRBJ2-2; maybe TRBD2 (7 bases). Germline V lookup: CDR1 MNHNS, CDR2 SASEGT. The CDR3 extends over 12 amino acids. In nucleotides, the CDR3 is TGTACCGGGGGAGGGGGAACCGGGGAGCTGTTTTTT. Translating gives CTGGGGTGELFF.

The chain couples TRBV6-1 to TRBJ2-1, with D tentatively TRBD2 (5 bases). Germline lookup yields CDR1 MNHNS and CDR2 SASEGT. The V and J ends lost 6 bases and 1 base respectively, with 16 bases between them. The CDR3 runs 16 residues. CDR3 sequence reads: CASSKIARSSYNEQFF. The CDR3 DNA reads as TGTGCCAGCAGCAAGATAGCGCGTTCGTCCTACAATGAGCAGTTCTTC.

The rearrangement links TRBV6-6 to TRBJ2-1, with D possibly being TRBD1 (5 bases). The germline gives CDR1 MNHNY, CDR2 SVGAGI (reference sequence). The CDR3 sequence is 15 residues long. V shed 5 bases and J shed 2 bases, with 13 bases lying between them. The CDR3 sequence: CASSPSRQPYNEQFF. CDR3 DNA sequence: TGTGCCAGCAGTCCCTCCCGACAGCCCTACAATGAGCAGTTCTTC.

A few counts support this clonotype. CDR3 DNA sequence: TGCAGCGTTGAATACTGGGGAGGCCAAGAGACCCAGTACTTC. Protein: CSVEYWGGQETQYF. V usage is TRBV29-1 and J usage is TRBJ2-5; maybe TRBD2 (6 bases). Germline V CDR1 and CDR2: SQVTM, ANQGSEA. Trimming cost V 2 bases and J 1 base, with 11 bases left between them. This CDR3 has 14 amino acids.

V is TRBV2 and J is TRBJ2-3; D gene unclear. The V gene lost 3 bases and the J gene lost 1 base, with 11 bases spanning the gap. The CDR3 is 15 amino acids. CDR1 is SNHLY and CDR2 is FYNNEI in the germline V gene. The CDR3 region is CASSDAATGTDTQYF. For the CDR3, the DNA is TGTGCCAGCAGTGATGCTGCCACCGGCACAGATACGCAGTATTTT.

This clonotype was seen more than once but under ten times. CDR3 nucleotides: TGTGCCAGCAGCTTAGGGGAAGGGCTCCTGCTGACCCAGTACTTC. It translates to CASSLGEGLLLTQYF. The J gene is TRBJ2-5, the V gene TRBV11-2; no reliable D call. V lost 1 base and J 7 bases, leaving 16 bases between the germline ends. CDR1 SGHAT and CDR2 FQNNGV come from the germline V gene. The CDR3 loop spans 15 amino acids. Full variable domain (remainder filled in from reference TRBV11-2 and TRBJ2-5): EAGVAQSPRYKIIEKRQSVAFWCNPISGHATLYWYQQILGQGPKLLIQFQNNGVVDDSQLPKDRFSAERLKGVDSTLKIQPAKLEDSAVYLCASSLGEGLLLTQYFGPGTRLLVL.

This clonotype was picked up a small number of times. This chain connects TRBV11-2 to TRBJ2-7; D is undetermined. Germline CDR1 is SGHAT and CDR2 is FQNNGV. The CDR3 contains 15 residues. V was trimmed by 9 bases and J by 3 bases, leaving 21 bases between them. CDR3 region: CASAHHLDHRYEQYF. The CDR3 nucleotides are TGTGCCAGTGCTCATCATCTGGACCATCGCTACGAGCAGTACTTC.

This clonotype was counted at least ten times. The V gene is TRBV28, the J gene TRBJ2-7; D unresolved. The CDR3 length is 11 residues. Germline assignment: CDR1 MDHEN and CDR2 SYDVKM. Trimming stripped 5 bases from V and 4 bases from J, with 6 bases between. The CDR3 DNA reads TGTGCCAGCAGTCGGCGGTACGAGCAGTACTTC. Its protein product is CASSRRYEQYF.